The 25 T cell receptor beta chains below come from one sample, sequenced in a study of control samples from healthy donors and cancer patients. Generated by immunoSEQ multiplex PCR, the TCRdb table keeps only in-frame clones and is missing some. The table lists roughly 41,000 clones, roughly 94% of them singletons. The sequenced material came from blood. These receptors all come from a man in his sixties in good health.

The chain has TRBV30 and TRBJ2-7, with a tentative D call TRBD1 (6 bases). CDR1 is GTSNPN and CDR2 is SVGIG in the germline V gene (reference sequence). V lost 5 bases to trimming and J lost 5 bases, with 13 bases between them. The CDR3 spans 12 residues. The DNA for the CDR3 is TGTGCCTGGCTACAGGGTAACCACGAGCAGTACTTC. Translation gives CAWLQGNHEQYF.

The J gene is TRBJ1-2, the V gene TRBV12-3 or TRBV12-4; D might be TRBD1 (5 bases). Trimming cost V 6 bases and J 6 bases, with 11 bases left between them. The CDR3 runs to 12 residues. CDR3 sequence (DNA): TGTGCCAGCAGACTGGTGGGGCATGGCTACACCTTC. Translated: CASRLVGHGYTF.

V gene TRBV5-6 combines with J gene TRBJ2-7; the match to TRBD1 covers 7 bases. The germline gives CDR1 SGHDT, CDR2 YYEEEE. The trim removed 9 bases at V and 4 bases at J, leaving 7 bases unmatched. This CDR3 spans 12 amino acids. Here the CDR3 DNA reads TGTGCCACCGAGAAACAGGGGTACGAGCAGTACTTC. Translation: CATEKQGYEQYF.

V usage is TRBV11-3 and J usage is TRBJ2-7; 10 nucleotides align to TRBD2. Trimming cost V 0 bases and J 3 bases; bases outside gene matches: 5. The V gene's germline CDR1 is SGHNT and CDR2 YENEEA. The CDR3 is 16 residues long. The CDR3 loop reads CASSLDPAGGVYEQYF. The CDR3, as DNA: TGTGCCAGCAGCTTAGACCCAGCGGGAGGGGTCTACGAGCAGTACTTC.

The chain couples TRBV9 to TRBJ1-6; D might be TRBD1 (6 bases). This CDR3 contains 16 residues. V gave up 8 bases and J gave up 7 bases, with 22 bases separating them. Germline assignment: CDR1 SGDLS and CDR2 YYNGEE. As DNA, the CDR3 is TGTGCCAGTGGGGTCGGGGGCGCTCCCCAAAATTCACCCCTCCACTTT. Its translation is CASGVGGAPQNSPLHF. Complete variable domain (other parts from reference TRBV9 and TRBJ1-6): DSGVTQTPKHLITATGQRVTLRCSPRSGDLSVYWYQQSLDQGLQFLIQYYNGEERAKGNILERFSAQQFPDLHSELNLSSLELGDSALYFCASGVGGAPQNSPLHFGNGTRLTVT.

This clone appeared a single time. V usage is TRBV7-9 and J usage is TRBJ1-5; 9 bases map to TRBD1. This CDR3 has 16 residues. From germline, CDR1 is SEHNR and CDR2 FQNEAQ (reference sequence). Unmatched junction bases numbered 12, after V lost 5 bases and J lost 7 bases. The DNA of the CDR3 is TGTGCCAGCAGCCTGGGACAGGGAAATTCGGGACAGCCCCAGCATTTT. As protein: CASSLGQGNSGQPQHF.

In DNA form, the CDR3 reads TGTGCCAGCAGCTTAGATGGAGACAGGTCCTATGGCTACACCTTC. It translates to CASSLDGDRSYGYTF. The chain carries TRBV11-2 and TRBJ1-2; D might be TRBD1 (6 bases). Germline-derived CDR1 and CDR2 are SGHAT and FQNNGV. The CDR3 has 15 residues. V shed 0 bases and J shed 4 bases, with 12 bases lying between them.

The gene calls are TRBV2 and TRBJ1-6; unclear D gene. V gave up 4 bases and J gave up 14 bases, with 18 bases separating them. The CDR3 covers 14 residues. CDR1 and CDR2 (germline): SNHLY, FYNNEI. The CDR3 loop is CASSVVQKPDTLHF. The CDR3 DNA reads as TGTGCCAGCAGTGTCGTACAAAAGCCCGACACCCTCCACTTT.

V is TRBV10-1 and J is TRBJ1-1; a weak D match, TRBD1 (5 bases). The CDR3 covers 13 residues. The V gene lost 9 bases and the J gene lost 0 bases, with 11 bases spanning the gap. Germline CDR1 is WNHNN and CDR2 is SYGVQD (reference sequence). DNA of the CDR3: TGCGCCAGTCAGACAGCTATGAACACTGAAGCTTTCTTT. As protein: CASQTAMNTEAFF.

The rearrangement links TRBV5-4 to TRBJ2-1, with D maybe TRBD1 (6 bases). V lost 3 bases, J lost 10 bases, and 17 bases lay in between. CDR3 length equals 14 residues. Germline-derived CDR1 and CDR2 are SGHNT and YYREEE (reference sequence). The CDR3 sequence: CASSSGRSGVEQFF. The CDR3 DNA follows: TGTGCCAGCAGCTCTGGACGATCAGGGGTCGAGCAGTTCTTC.

The chain employs TRBV29-1 and TRBJ2-7; TRBD2 aligns across 9 bases. Trimming took 8 bases from V and 3 from J; bases not matched to a gene: 14. Looked up from germline, CDR1 is SQVTM and CDR2 is ANQGSEA. There are 15 residues in the CDR3. This CDR3 is CSSDGPTSGSYEQYF. CDR3 nucleotide sequence: TGCAGCTCCGACGGCCCGACTAGCGGCAGCTACGAGCAGTACTTC.

This sequence joins TRBV6-6 and TRBJ1-5; 9 bases align to TRBD1. Germline-derived CDR1 and CDR2 are MNHNY and SVGAGI (reference sequence). With V trimmed by 5 bases and J by 0 bases, 5 bases remained unmatched. This CDR3 comprises 16 residues. Here the CDR3 DNA reads TGTGCCAGCAGTGGAACAGGGGGCCCTAGCAATCAGCCCCAGCATTTT. Its protein is CASSGTGGPSNQPQHF.

This chain uses TRBV11-1 with TRBJ2-1; 8 bases map to TRBD1. Germline V gene sequence: CDR1 SGHAT, CDR2 FQDESV (reference sequence). The V segment lost 5 bases and the J segment 6 bases; nucleotides outside the gene matches: 12. This CDR3 has 16 residues. CDR3 sequence: CASSGRQGRSFNEQFF. The CDR3 bases are TGTGCCAGCAGCGGGCGACAGGGGAGGTCTTTCAATGAGCAGTTCTTC.

The chain uses TRBV30 and TRBJ2-7; 9 bases map to TRBD1. Per germline, CDR1 GTSNPN and CDR2 SVGIG (reference sequence). The J segment lost 5 bases and the V segment lost 5 bases, leaving 4 bases of the junction unmatched. CDR3 length: 12 amino acids. CDR3 coding DNA: TGTGCCTGGGCGGACAGGGGCCACGAGCAGTACTTC. It encodes CAWADRGHEQYF.

V gene TRBV30 combines with J gene TRBJ1-5, with D tentatively TRBD1 (5 bases). The germline V gene has CDR1 GTSNPN and CDR2 SVGIG (reference sequence). Trimming pared 3 bases from V and 4 bases from J, leaving 10 bases between. The CDR3 is 13 residues long. CDR3 amino acids: CAWSQGANQPQHF. The CDR3 bases are TGTGCCTGGAGCCAAGGGGCTAATCAGCCCCAGCATTTT.

The V gene is TRBV10-3, the J gene TRBJ1-1, with 8 bases fitting TRBD1. V lost 4 bases, J lost 0 bases, and 4 bases stayed unmatched. Germline assignment: CDR1 ENHRY and CDR2 SYGVKD. The CDR3 loop spans 15 amino acids. The DNA of the CDR3 is TGTGCCATCAGTGGGCGGACAGGGATGAACACTGAAGCTTTCTTT. Translating it yields CAISGRTGMNTEAFF.

CDR3 sequence reads: CASSWDSNYGYTF. CDR3 bases: TGTGCCAGCAGTTGGGACAGCAACTATGGCTACACCTTC. This rearrangement joins TRBV27 to TRBJ1-2, with 7 bases aligning to TRBD1. Losses at the gene ends were 4 bases for V and 2 bases for J; bases not matched to a gene: 1. Germline CDR1 and CDR2: MNHEY and SMNVEV (reference sequence). This CDR3 is built from 13 residues.

This clone came up once. The chain carries TRBV24-1 and TRBJ2-1; D may be TRBD1 (6 bases). The CDR3 totals 17 residues. In germline, CDR1 is KGHDR, CDR2 SFDVKD. Trimming took off 4 bases at V and 8 bases at J, with 23 bases between the two ends. The CDR3 sequence is CATSDPGRQGLGDEQFF. In nucleotides, the CDR3 is TGTGCCACCAGTGACCCCGGTCGGCAGGGGCTAGGGGATGAGCAGTTCTTC.

This clone showed up just a few times. V gene TRBV28 combines with J gene TRBJ2-7, with a possible D match to TRBD1 (7 bases). The V end was cut by 6 bases, the J end by 2 bases, with 14 bases between. This CDR3 contains 14 residues. Per germline, CDR1 MDHEN and CDR2 SYDVKM. This chain's CDR3 is CASSDRDFTYEQYF. CDR3 nucleotides: TGTGCCAGCAGCGACAGGGACTTCACCTACGAGCAGTACTTC.

The chain is built from TRBV6-2 or TRBV6-3 and TRBJ1-2; TRBD1 agrees at 7 bases. In germline, CDR1 is MNHEY, CDR2 SVGEGT. Germline trimming cut 2 bases from V and 5 bases from J; bases unmatched to any gene: 5. The CDR3 loop spans 14 amino acids. Here the CDR3 reads CASSYRGRRYGYTF. CDR3 DNA: TGTGCCAGCAGTTACAGGGGGCGCAGGTATGGCTACACCTTC.

V gene TRBV6-6 combines with J gene TRBJ1-2, with a possible D match to TRBD1 (5 bases). The V end was cut by 5 bases, the J end by 2 bases, with 21 bases between. The CDR3 is 17 residues long. CDR1 and CDR2 from the germline V gene are MNHNY and SVGAGI (reference sequence). CDR3 bases: TGTGCCAGCAGTCTGATGGGTTTAGACAGTCGAAACTATGGCTACACCTTC. Residues: CASSLMGLDSRNYGYTF.

This clone came up once. V usage is TRBV7-2 and J usage is TRBJ1-1, with 7 nucleotides matching TRBD1. CDR3 length equals 15 residues. With 1 base clipped from V and 0 bases from J, the junction kept 2 bases outside the gene matches. The germline V gene has CDR1 SGHTA and CDR2 FQGNSA. CDR3 in DNA: TGTGCCAGCAGCTTAGGGACAGGAATGAACACTGAAGCTTTCTTT. Translated, it gives CASSLGTGMNTEAFF.

The rearrangement joins TRBV11-1 to TRBJ2-1; TRBD2 matches 12 bases. This CDR3 has 16 residues. Germline trimming cut 3 bases from V and 2 bases from J; bases unmatched to any gene: 2. Germline V gene sequence: CDR1 SGHAT, CDR2 FQDESV (reference sequence). In DNA, the CDR3 is TGTGCCAGCAGCTTTGGACTAGCGGGACCCTACAATGAGCAGTTCTTC. Translating gives CASSFGLAGPYNEQFF.

This clone was counted a single time. V gene TRBV20-1 combines with J gene TRBJ1-2, with no clear D. Trimming stripped 3 bases from V and 6 bases from J, with 11 bases between. The germline CDR1 and CDR2 sequences are DFQATT and SNEGSKA (reference sequence). The CDR3 is made up of 12 amino acids. For the CDR3, the DNA is TGCAGTGCTAGTCTGGGTAGGAATGGCTACACCTTC. It is translated as CSASLGRNGYTF.

The CDR3 loop reads CASSLRLAGRTDTQYF. For the CDR3, the DNA is TGTGCCAGCAGCCTGAGACTAGCGGGGCGCACAGATACGCAGTATTTT. The genes are TRBV14 and TRBJ2-3, with 11 positions matching TRBD2. In germline, CDR1 is SGHDN, CDR2 FVKESK. This CDR3 comprises 16 residues. V was pared by 4 bases and J by 1 base, with 4 bases of the junction left unmatched.